This T cell receptor beta chain was observed in a study of T-cell memory formation after mild COVID-19. Study overall: Largely, the TCR clusters proved donor specific.

A remark on this clonotype: The target antigen is unknown.

Findings and limits, study-wide: Clones that contracted clustered mainly in CM and EM if CD4+ and in EMRA if CD8+. Clones contracting across day 15 to 85 had a balanced CD4/CD8 profile; later expanding clones leaned CD4+.

TCRdb re-called the 5' RACE reads through MiXCR, storing one row per CDR3 protein. The sample has more than 70,000 distinct CDR3 sequences; about 15% are singletons. Source material: PBMCs or a T cell subset sorted from them (not recorded which). The sequence was obtained from an adult woman who had mild COVID-19 (a few samples of this study predate the infection). Cell type and time point are not known.

CDR3 sequence: CSAKNSNTEAFF. The CDR3 nucleotides are TGCAGCGCTAAAAACTCCAACACTGAAGCTTTCTTT. The rearrangement uses TRBV29-1 and TRBJ1-1; no definite D call. CDR3 length: 12 amino acids. Trimming removed 7 bases from V and 2 bases from J, with 11 bases in between. Germline V gene data show CDR1 as SQVTM and CDR2 as ANQGSEA. Filled out from reference TRBV29-1 and TRBJ1-1, the complete variable domain reads SAVISQKPSRDICQRGTSLTIQCQVDSQVTMMFWYRQQPGQSLTLIATANQGSEATYESGFVIDKFPISRPNLTFSTLTVSNMSPEDSSIYLCSAKNSNTEAFFGQGTRLTVV.